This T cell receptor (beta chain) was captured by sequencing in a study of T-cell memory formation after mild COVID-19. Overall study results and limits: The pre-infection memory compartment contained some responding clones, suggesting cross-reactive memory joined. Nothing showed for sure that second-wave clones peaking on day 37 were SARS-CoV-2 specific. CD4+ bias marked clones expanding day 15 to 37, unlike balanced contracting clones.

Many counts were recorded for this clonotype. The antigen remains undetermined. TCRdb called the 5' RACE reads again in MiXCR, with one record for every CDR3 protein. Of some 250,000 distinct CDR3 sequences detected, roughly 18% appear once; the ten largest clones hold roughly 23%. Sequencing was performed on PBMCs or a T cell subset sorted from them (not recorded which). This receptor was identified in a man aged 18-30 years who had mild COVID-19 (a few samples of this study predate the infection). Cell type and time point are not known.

The DNA for the CDR3 is TGTGCCAGCAGCTTAGCAAGCGGGGGGTATGAAGATACGCAGTATTTT. Protein: CASSLASGGYEDTQYF. V usage is TRBV11-2 and J usage is TRBJ2-3, with 9 nucleotides matching TRBD2. V trimming: 1 base; J trimming: 5 bases; junction bases outside the gene matches: 7. The V gene's germline CDR1 is SGHAT and CDR2 FQNNGV. The CDR3 is made up of 16 amino acids.